This T cell receptor (beta chain) was identified during a study of blood T cell repertoires in COVID-19. This table comes from immunoSEQ multiplex PCR, and its TCRdb copy is limited to in-frame clones, with some not included. The sample lists more than 250,000 clones, 86% seen once, with about 10% in the top ten. Cohort allocation depended upon clinical history that participants reported. Germline V gives CDR1 KGHSH, CDR2 LQKENI. V lost 3 bases and J 5 bases, leaving 10 bases between the germline ends. The CDR3 consists of 13 residues. V and J are TRBV18 and TRBJ2-5; TRBD2 is a possible D gene (6 bases). The sequencing sample was made of PBMCs or T cells enriched from blood (not recorded which). The sequence derives from a woman under 30 who had recovered from COVID-19. In DNA, the CDR3 is TGTGCCAGCTCACCTGTTGGGAGGGAGACCCAGTACTTC. It codes for CASSPVGRETQYF.